Below, 17 T cell receptor beta chains from the same sample are listed, as sequenced in a study of blood T cells in healthy people across ages. A J-beta primer mix and a sample-barcoded 5' primer were used in a second PCR of about 7 to 12 cycles. MiXCR was run by TCRdb on the 5' RACE reads, yielding one entry per CDR3 protein. This sample has more than 1,000,000 distinct CDR3 sequences; 20% to 25% occur once, and the top ten carry around 0.7%. The same sample was also used in a study of T cells of mothers and their children.

Material for sequencing was blood. The receptors were gathered from a girl aged 2 to 10 in good health.

This clonotype has just a few counts. This chain connects TRBV6-5 to TRBJ2-5; D is uncertain. Deletions cut 3 bases from V and 1 base from J, with 15 bases between. CDR3 length: 16 amino acids. CDR1 is MNHEY and CDR2 is SVGAGI in the germline V gene. The DNA of the CDR3 is TGTGCCAGCAGTTATCAAGCGACTCGAATCCAAGAGACCCAGTACTTC. As protein: CASSYQATRIQETQYF.

About this clonotype: The junction differs from germline at one of its ends, possibly a read error. The J gene is TRBJ1-1, the V gene TRBV11-3; 9 bases line up with TRBD1. The germline V gene encodes CDR1 SGHNT and CDR2 YENEEA. The CDR3 has 15 residues. Written as DNA, the CDR3 is TGTGCCAGCAGCCGACGGGGACAGGGAAACACTGAAGCTCTCTTT. Encoded protein: CASSRRGQGNTEALF.

V and J are TRBV9 and TRBJ1-2; a possible D gene is TRBD1 (6 bases). Germline CDR1 SGDLS, CDR2 YYNGEE. V was cut by 0 bases and J by 0 bases, with 9 bases left in between. The CDR3 sequence is 15 residues long. CDR3 DNA sequence: TGTGCCAGCAGCGTAGCAGGGGATCCTAACTATGGCTACACCTTC. Translation: CASSVAGDPNYGYTF.

V and J are TRBV6-5 and TRBJ2-1; TRBD2 aligns across 12 bases. The germline CDR1 and CDR2 sequences are MNHEY and SVGAGI. V dropped 6 bases and J dropped 10; count of bases not matched to a gene: 7. This CDR3 has 14 residues. The CDR3 nucleotides read TGTGCCAGCAGCAGACTAGCGGGAGCGGGGGAGCAGTTCTTC. Translating gives CASSRLAGAGEQFF.

This chain links TRBV4-1 with TRBJ2-7; D is undetermined. The CDR3 contains 15 residues. The V gene lost 2 bases and the J gene lost 2 bases, with 13 bases spanning the gap. Germline V CDR1 and CDR2: MGHRA, YSYEKL. CDR3 coding DNA: TGCGCCAGCAGCCAACACCCTGACGCAGCCTACGAGCAGTACTTC. Translating gives CASSQHPDAAYEQYF.

This clonotype was found a few times. This chain links TRBV5-6 with TRBJ2-5; a possible D gene is TRBD2 (6 bases). The CDR3 length is 12 residues. Germline values: CDR1 SGHDT, CDR2 YYEEEE. Trimming left V 8 bases short and J 5 bases short, with 13 bases between. Here the CDR3 reads CASGYAGETQYF. The CDR3 coding sequence is TGTGCCAGTGGCTACGCGGGGGAGACCCAGTACTTC.

This rearrangement joins TRBV29-1 to TRBJ2-7, with D possibly matching TRBD1 (6 bases). CDR1 and CDR2 (germline): SQVTM, ANQGSEA. CDR3 length: 13 residues. The V end was cut by 4 bases, the J end by 3 bases, with 13 bases between. CDR3 coding DNA: TGCAGCGTTGTCAGGGGATCTAACTACGAGCAGTACTTC. This translates into CSVVRGSNYEQYF.

There are a few counts of this clonotype. The chain carries TRBV7-3 and TRBJ2-3, with TRBD2 matching over 10 bases. CDR1 SGHTA and CDR2 FQGTGA come from the germline V gene. The CDR3 totals 16 residues. V lost 5 bases to trimming and J lost 7 bases; unmatched junction nucleotides: 12. CDR3 protein: CASSEESGGASNTQYF. The CDR3, as DNA: TGTGCCAGCAGCGAAGAGAGCGGGGGGGCCTCAAATACGCAGTATTTT. Full variable domain (rest looked up from reference TRBV7-3 and TRBJ2-3): GAGVSQTPSNKVTEKGKYVELRCDPISGHTALYWYRQSLGQGPEFLIYFQGTGAADDSGLPNDRFFAVRPEGSVSTLKIQRTERGDSAVYLCASSEESGGASNTQYFGPGTRLTVL.

This clonotype appeared a few times. V gene TRBV29-1 combines with J gene TRBJ2-7, with 9 positions matching TRBD1. CDR3 length: 13 amino acids. Losses at the gene ends were 5 bases for V and 0 bases for J; bases not matched to a gene: 2. The germline CDR1 and CDR2 sequences are SQVTM and ANQGSEA. The CDR3 loop reads CSVLTGGSYEQYF. CDR3 sequence (DNA): TGCAGCGTTTTGACAGGGGGCTCCTACGAGCAGTACTTC.

This chain joins TRBV20-1 and TRBJ2-1; 12 nucleotides agree with TRBD2. CDR1 is DFQATT, CDR2 SNEGSKA, per germline (reference sequence). This CDR3 region has 17 residues. Losses at the gene ends were 0 bases for V and 6 bases for J; bases not matched to a gene: 9. The CDR3 reads CSARDPSGGVFGNEQFF. DNA of the CDR3: TGCAGTGCTAGAGATCCTAGCGGGGGGGTTTTTGGCAATGAGCAGTTCTTC.

The gene calls are TRBV5-1 and TRBJ2-1; 10 positions match TRBD1. The last part of the DNA fits TRBJ2-7 better; the J call may be wrong. Germline CDR1 reads SGHRS; CDR2 reads YFSETQ. The CDR3 is 19 residues long. CDR3 protein: CASSLKGQGLGGYSYEQYF. The CDR3 DNA reads as TGCGCCAGCAGCTTGAAGGGACAGGGGTTAGGGGGATATTCCTACGAGCAGTACTTC.

The chain's CDR3 is CASSLVRGRKDGYTF. As DNA, the CDR3 is TGTGCCAGCAGCTTAGTACGGGGGCGTAAGGATGGCTACACCTTC. This chain uses TRBV11-2 with TRBJ1-2, with D perhaps matching TRBD1 (6 bases). Trimming left V 1 base short and J 6 bases short, with 15 bases between. There are 15 residues in the CDR3. Germline loops: CDR1 SGHAT, CDR2 FQNNGV. The whole variable domain, filled in from reference TRBV11-2 and TRBJ1-2, reads EAGVAQSPRYKIIEKRQSVAFWCNPISGHATLYWYQQILGQGPKLLIQFQNNGVVDDSQLPKDRFSAERLKGVDSTLKIQPAKLEDSAVYLCASSLVRGRKDGYTFGSGTRLTVV.

This clonotype appeared a few times. V gene TRBV11-2 combines with J gene TRBJ2-3; D call uncertain. Germline-derived CDR1 and CDR2 are SGHAT and FQNNGV. CDR3 length: 14 amino acids. V lost 1 base and J 5 bases, leaving 10 bases between the germline ends. The CDR3 here is CASSLVAVLDTQYF. Written as DNA, the CDR3 is TGTGCCAGCAGCTTAGTGGCAGTGTTAGATACGCAGTATTTT.

The chain combines TRBV20-1 with TRBJ2-1; TRBD2 is a possible D gene (5 bases). The V end was cut by 3 bases, the J end by 3 bases, with 9 bases between. Germline-derived CDR1 and CDR2 are DFQATT and SNEGSKA (reference sequence). The CDR3 length is 13 residues. In DNA form, the CDR3 reads TGCAGTGCTAGCCCCGGGGTCTACAATGAGCAGTTCTTC. It encodes CSASPGVYNEQFF.

V and J are TRBV7-9 and TRBJ2-1; 12 bases are shared with TRBD2. V lost 4 bases to trimming and J lost 9 bases; unmatched junction nucleotides: 7. The germline V gene encodes CDR1 SEHNR and CDR2 FQNEAQ (reference sequence). The CDR3 length is 15 residues. The CDR3, as DNA: TGTGCCAGCAGCTCTAGCGGGGGGGCGGGTGGTGAGCAGTTCTTC. This encodes CASSSSGGAGGEQFF.

J is TRBJ2-1 and V is TRBV2; D ambiguous. V shed 2 bases and J shed 8 bases, with 10 bases lying between them. CDR1 and CDR2 (germline): SNHLY, FYNNEI. This CDR3 comprises 13 residues. This CDR3 reads CASSELGIDEQFF. CDR3 DNA: TGTGCCAGCAGTGAATTGGGGATTGATGAGCAGTTCTTC.

The V gene is TRBV5-1, the J gene TRBJ2-4, with D hard to call. The CDR3 is 14 amino acids. The germline gives CDR1 SGHRS, CDR2 YFSETQ. Trimming cost V 2 bases and J 7 bases, with 13 bases left between them. The DNA of the CDR3 is TGCGCCAGCAGCTTAGTGTTTCCCTCGAACATTCAGTACTTC. It codes for CASSLVFPSNIQYF.